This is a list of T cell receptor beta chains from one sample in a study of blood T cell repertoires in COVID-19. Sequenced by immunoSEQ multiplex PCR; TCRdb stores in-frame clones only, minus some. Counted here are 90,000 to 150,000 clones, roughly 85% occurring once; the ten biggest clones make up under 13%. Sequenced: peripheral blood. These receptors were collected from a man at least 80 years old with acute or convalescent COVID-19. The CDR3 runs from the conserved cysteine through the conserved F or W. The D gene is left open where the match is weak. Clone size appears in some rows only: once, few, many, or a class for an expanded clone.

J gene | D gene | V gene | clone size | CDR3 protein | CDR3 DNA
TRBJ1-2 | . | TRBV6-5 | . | CASSYRGYGYTF | TGTGCCAGCAGTTACAGAGGGTATGGCTACACCTTC
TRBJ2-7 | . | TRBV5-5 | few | CASSLATASTYEQYF | TGTGCCAGCAGCTTGGCGACAGCCTCGACCTACGAGCAGTACTTC
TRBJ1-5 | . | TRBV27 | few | CASSLVGTRSNQPQHF | TGTGCCAGCAGTTTAGTCGGGACACGAAGCAATCAGCCCCAGCATTTT
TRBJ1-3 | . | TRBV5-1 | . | CASSSGGSGNTIYF | TGCGCCAGCAGCTCCGGGGGCTCTGGAAACACCATATATTTT
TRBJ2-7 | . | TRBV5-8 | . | CASSLGTALYEQYF | TGTGCCAGCAGCTTGGGGACAGCGTTGTACGAGCAGTACTTC
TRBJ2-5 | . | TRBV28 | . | CASSTRQETQYF | TGTGCCAGCAGTACTAGGCAAGAGACCCAGTACTTC
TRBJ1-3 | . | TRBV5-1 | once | CASQDNPFSGNTIYF | TGCGCCAGCCAGGACAACCCATTCTCTGGAAACACCATATATTTT
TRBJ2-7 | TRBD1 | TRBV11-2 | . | CASSLAAQGPYEQYF | TGTGCCAGCAGCTTAGCAGCACAGGGGCCCTACGAGCAGTACTTC
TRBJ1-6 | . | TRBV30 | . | CAWSGTSRGLGPLHF | TGTGCCTGGAGCGGTACGTCCAGGGGCCTTGGACCCCTCCACTTT
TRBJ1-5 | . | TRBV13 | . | CASSLGRVIEPQHF | TGTGCCAGCAGCTTAGGCCGTGTGATAGAGCCCCAGCATTTT
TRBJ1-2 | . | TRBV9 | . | CASSVGQGGYTF | TGTGCCAGCAGCGTGGGACAAGGCGGCTACACCTTC
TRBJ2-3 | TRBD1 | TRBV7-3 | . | CASSRQGATDTQYF | TGTGCCAGCAGCCGACAGGGGGCAACAGATACGCAGTATTTT
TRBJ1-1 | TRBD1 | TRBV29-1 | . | CSVELTGGTEAFF | TGCAGCGTTGAACTGACAGGGGGCACTGAAGCTTTCTTT
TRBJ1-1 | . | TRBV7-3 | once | CASSSRSGFPVNTEAFF | TGTGCCAGCAGCTCCCGGAGCGGTTTTCCCGTGAACACTGAAGCTTTCTTT
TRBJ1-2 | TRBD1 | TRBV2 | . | CASSESGQGAYGYTF | TGTGCCAGCAGTGAATCGGGACAGGGGGCTTATGGCTACACCTTC
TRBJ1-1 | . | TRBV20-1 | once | CSASFSQDTEAFF | TGCAGTGCTAGTTTTTCGCAGGATACTGAAGCTTTCTTT
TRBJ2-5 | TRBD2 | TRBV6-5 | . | CASSSTGTSGQETQYF | TGTGCCAGCAGTTCTACCGGGACTAGCGGCCAAGAGACCCAGTACTTC
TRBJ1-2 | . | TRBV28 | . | CASSLQQVYGYTF | TGTGCCAGCAGTTTACAACAGGTCTATGGCTACACCTTC
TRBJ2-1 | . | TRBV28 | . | CASSLYRNEQFF | TGTGCCAGCAGTTTATATAGAAATGAGCAGTTCTTC
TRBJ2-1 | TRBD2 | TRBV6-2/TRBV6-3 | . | CASSKTSGSYNEQFF | TGTGCCAGCAGCAAGACTAGCGGGAGTTACAATGAGCAGTTCTTC
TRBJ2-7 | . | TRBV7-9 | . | CASSLSGTLTHEQYF | TGTGCCAGCAGCTTATCAGGAACCCTAACCCACGAGCAGTACTTC
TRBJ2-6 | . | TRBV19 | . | CASRFTGSGANVLTF | TGTGCCAGTAGGTTTACAGGCTCTGGGGCCAACGTCCTGACTTTC
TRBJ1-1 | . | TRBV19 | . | CASSIRAGGTEAFF | TGTGCCAGTAGTATTCGGGCGGGTGGAACCGAAGCTTTCTTT
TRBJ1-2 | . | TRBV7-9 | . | CASSLRDTNYGYTF | TGTGCCAGCAGCCTCAGGGACACCAACTATGGCTACACCTTC
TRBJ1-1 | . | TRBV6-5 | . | CASSDLTRPTEAFF | TGTGCCAGCAGCGACCTTACTAGGCCGACTGAAGCTTTCTTT
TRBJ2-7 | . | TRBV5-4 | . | CASSPSTLAVHEQYF | TGTGCCAGCAGCCCCTCTACCCTAGCAGTCCACGAGCAGTACTTC
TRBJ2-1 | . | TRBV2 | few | CASRDGGYNEQFF | TGTGCCAGCAGGGACGGGGGCTACAATGAGCAGTTCTTC
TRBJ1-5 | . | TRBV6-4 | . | CASSPSTGNQPQHF | TGTGCCAGCAGTCCTTCGACAGGCAATCAGCCCCAGCATTTT